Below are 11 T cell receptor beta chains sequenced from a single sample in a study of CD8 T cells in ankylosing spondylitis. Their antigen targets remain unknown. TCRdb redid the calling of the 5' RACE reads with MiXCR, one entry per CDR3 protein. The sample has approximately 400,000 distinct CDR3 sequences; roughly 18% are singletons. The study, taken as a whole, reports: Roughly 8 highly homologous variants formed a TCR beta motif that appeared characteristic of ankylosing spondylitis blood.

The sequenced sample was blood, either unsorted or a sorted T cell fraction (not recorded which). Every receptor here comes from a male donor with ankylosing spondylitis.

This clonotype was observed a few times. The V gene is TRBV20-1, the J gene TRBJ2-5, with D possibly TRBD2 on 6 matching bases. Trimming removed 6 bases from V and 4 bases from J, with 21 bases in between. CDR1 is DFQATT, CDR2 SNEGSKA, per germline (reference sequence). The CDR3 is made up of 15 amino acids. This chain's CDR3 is CSAEEFGGVGETQYF. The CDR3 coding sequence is TGCAGTGCGGAGGAGTTCGGCGGGGTGGGAGAGACCCAGTACTTC.

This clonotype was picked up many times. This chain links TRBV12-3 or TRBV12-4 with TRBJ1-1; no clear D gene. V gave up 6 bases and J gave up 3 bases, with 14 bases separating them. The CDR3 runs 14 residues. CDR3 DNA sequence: TGTGCCAGCAGACTCGCTACTATGGACACTGAAGCTTTCTTT. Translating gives CASRLATMDTEAFF.

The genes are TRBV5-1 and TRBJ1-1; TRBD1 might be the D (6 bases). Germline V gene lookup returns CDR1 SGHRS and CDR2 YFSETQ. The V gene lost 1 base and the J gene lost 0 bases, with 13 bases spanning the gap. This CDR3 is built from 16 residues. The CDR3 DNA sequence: TGCGCCAGCAGCTTGCCCCAGGGACAATTGAACACTGAAGCTTTCTTT. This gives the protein CASSLPQGQLNTEAFF.

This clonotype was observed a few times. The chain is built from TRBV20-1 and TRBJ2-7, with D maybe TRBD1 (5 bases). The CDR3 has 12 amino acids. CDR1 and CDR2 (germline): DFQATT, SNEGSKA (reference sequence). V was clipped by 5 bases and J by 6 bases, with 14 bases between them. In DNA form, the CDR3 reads TGCAGTGCTTCTCCCAAAAGGGGCGAGCAGTACTTC. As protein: CSASPKRGEQYF.

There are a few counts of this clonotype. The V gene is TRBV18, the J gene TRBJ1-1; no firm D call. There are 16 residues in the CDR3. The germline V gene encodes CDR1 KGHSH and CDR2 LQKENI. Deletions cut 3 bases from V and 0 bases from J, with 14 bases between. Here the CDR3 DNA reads TGTGCCAGCTCACCCCGAGTTGGCAAAATGAACACTGAAGCTTTCTTT. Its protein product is CASSPRVGKMNTEAFF. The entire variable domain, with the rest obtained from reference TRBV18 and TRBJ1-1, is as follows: NAGVMQNPRHLVRRRGQEARLRCSPMKGHSHVYWYRQLPEEGLKFMVYLQKENIIDESGMPKERFSAEFPKEGPSILRIQQVVRGDSAAYFCASSPRVGKMNTEAFFGQGTRLTVV.

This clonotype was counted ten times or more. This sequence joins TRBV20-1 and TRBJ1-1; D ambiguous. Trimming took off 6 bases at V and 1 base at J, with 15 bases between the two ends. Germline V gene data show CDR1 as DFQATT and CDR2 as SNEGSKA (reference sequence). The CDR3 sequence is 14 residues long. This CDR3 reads CSAEEALGNTEAFF. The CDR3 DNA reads TGCAGTGCGGAGGAGGCCCTGGGGAACACTGAAGCTTTCTTT.

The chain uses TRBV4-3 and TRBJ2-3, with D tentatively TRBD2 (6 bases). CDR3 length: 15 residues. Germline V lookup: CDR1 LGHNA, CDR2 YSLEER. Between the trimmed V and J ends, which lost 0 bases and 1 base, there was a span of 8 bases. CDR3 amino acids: CASSQDTGGTDTQYF. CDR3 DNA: TGCGCCAGCAGCCAAGATACGGGAGGCACAGATACGCAGTATTTT.

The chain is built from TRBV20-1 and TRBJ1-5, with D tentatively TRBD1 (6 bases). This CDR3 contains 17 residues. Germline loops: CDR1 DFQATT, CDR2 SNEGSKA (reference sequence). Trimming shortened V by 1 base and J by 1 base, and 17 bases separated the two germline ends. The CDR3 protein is CSARGLSGGPSNQPQHF. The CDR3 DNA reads TGCAGTGCTAGAGGGCTGTCTGGGGGGCCCAGCAATCAGCCCCAGCATTTT.

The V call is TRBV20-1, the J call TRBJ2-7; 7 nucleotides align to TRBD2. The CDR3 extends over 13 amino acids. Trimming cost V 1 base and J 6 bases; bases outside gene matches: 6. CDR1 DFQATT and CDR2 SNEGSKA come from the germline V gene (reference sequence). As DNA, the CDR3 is TGCAGTGCTAGAGGTGGACTAGTATCCGAGCAGTACTTC. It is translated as CSARGGLVSEQYF.

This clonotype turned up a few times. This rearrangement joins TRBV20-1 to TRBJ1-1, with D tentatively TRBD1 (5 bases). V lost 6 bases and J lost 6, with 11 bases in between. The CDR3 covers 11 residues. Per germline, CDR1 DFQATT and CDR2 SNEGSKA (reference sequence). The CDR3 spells CSATAGAEAFF. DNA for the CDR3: TGCAGTGCCACGGCGGGGGCTGAAGCTTTCTTT.

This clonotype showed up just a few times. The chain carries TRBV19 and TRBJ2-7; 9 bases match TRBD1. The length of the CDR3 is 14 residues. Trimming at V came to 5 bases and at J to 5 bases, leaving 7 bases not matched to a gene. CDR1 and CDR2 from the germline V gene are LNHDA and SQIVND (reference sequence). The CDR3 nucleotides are TGTGCCAGTAGTCCCGGACAGGGGATCGACGAGCAGTACTTC. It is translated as CASSPGQGIDEQYF.